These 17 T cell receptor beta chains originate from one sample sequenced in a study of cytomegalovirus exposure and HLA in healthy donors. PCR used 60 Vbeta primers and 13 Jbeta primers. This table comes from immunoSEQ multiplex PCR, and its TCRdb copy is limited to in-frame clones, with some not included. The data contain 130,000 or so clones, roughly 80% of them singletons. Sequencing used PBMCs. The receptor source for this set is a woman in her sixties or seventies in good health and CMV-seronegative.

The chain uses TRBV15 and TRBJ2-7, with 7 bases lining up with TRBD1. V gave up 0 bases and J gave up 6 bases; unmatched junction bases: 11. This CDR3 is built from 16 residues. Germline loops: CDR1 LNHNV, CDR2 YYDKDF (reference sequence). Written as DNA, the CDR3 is TGTGCCACCAGCAGAGACCCCCGGGACAGTAGTTCCGAGCAGTACTTC. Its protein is CATSRDPRDSSSEQYF.

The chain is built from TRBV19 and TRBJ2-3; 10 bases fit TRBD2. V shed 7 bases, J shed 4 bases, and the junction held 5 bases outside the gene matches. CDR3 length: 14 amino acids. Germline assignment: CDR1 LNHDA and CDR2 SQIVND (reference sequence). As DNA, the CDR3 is TGTGCCAGTAAGTCTAGCGGGAGAGCAGATACGCAGTATTTT. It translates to CASKSSGRADTQYF.

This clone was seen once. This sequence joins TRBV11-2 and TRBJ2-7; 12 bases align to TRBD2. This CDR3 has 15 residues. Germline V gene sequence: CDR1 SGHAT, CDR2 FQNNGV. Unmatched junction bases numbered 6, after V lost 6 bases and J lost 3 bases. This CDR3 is CASRSRLAGVYEQYF. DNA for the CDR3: TGTGCCAGCAGGTCCCGACTAGCGGGGGTCTACGAGCAGTACTTC.

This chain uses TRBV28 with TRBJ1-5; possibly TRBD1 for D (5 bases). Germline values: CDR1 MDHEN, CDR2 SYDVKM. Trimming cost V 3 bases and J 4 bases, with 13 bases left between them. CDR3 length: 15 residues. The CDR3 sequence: CASSFGGVGNQPQHF. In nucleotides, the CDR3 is TGTGCCAGCAGTTTCGGAGGGGTGGGTAATCAGCCCCAGCATTTT.

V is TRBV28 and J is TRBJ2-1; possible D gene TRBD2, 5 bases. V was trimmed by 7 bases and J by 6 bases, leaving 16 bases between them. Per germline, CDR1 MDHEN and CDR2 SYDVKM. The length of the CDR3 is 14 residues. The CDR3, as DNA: TGTGCCAGCATGACCGACGGGGAACGCAATGAGCAGTTCTTC. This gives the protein CASMTDGERNEQFF. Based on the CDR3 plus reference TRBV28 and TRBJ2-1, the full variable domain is DVKVTQSSRYLVKRTGEKVFLECVQDMDHENMFWYRQDPGLGLRLIYFSYDVKMKEKGDIPEGYSVSREKKERFSLILESASTNQTSMYLCASMTDGERNEQFFGPGTRLTVL.

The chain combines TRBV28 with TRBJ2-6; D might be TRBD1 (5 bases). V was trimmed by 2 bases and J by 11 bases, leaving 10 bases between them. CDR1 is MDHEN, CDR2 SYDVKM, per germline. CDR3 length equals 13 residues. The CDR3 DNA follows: TGTGCCAGCAGTTTAGGGGAAGGGGACGTCCTGACTTTC. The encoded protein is CASSLGEGDVLTF.

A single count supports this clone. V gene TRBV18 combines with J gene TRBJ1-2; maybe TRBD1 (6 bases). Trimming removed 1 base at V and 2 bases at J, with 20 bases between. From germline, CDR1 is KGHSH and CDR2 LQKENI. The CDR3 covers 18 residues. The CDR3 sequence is CASSPLKQTGGANYGYTF. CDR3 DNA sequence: TGTGCCAGCTCACCACTTAAACAAACGGGGGGGGCCAACTATGGCTACACCTTC.

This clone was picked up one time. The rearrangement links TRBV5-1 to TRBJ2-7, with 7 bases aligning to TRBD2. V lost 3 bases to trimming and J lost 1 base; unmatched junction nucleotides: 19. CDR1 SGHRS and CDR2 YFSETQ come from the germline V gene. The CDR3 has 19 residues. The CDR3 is CASSSLVAAGVGRSYEQYF. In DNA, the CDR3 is TGCGCCAGCAGCTCCCTTGTGGCGGCGGGAGTAGGTCGTTCCTACGAGCAGTACTTC.

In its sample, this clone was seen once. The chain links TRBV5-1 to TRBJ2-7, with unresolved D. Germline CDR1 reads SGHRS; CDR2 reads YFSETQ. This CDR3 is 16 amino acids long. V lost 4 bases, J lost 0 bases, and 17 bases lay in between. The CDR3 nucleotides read TGCGCCAGCAGCCCGACATTGGGCCTCAGCTCCTACGAGCAGTACTTC. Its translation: CASSPTLGLSSYEQYF.

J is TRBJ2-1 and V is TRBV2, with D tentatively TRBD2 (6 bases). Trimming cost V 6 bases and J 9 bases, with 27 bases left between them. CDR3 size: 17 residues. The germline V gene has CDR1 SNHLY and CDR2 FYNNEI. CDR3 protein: CASRGPPGPDYGGEQFF. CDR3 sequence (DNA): TGTGCCAGCAGGGGTCCCCCAGGACCGGACTATGGGGGTGAGCAGTTCTTC.

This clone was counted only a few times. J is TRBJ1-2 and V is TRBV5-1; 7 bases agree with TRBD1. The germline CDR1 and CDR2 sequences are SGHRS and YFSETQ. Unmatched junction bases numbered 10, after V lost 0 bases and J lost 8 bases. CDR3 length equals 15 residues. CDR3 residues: CASSLGTGGTGGYTF. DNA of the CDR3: TGCGCCAGCAGCTTGGGGACAGGCGGAACGGGGGGCTACACCTTC.

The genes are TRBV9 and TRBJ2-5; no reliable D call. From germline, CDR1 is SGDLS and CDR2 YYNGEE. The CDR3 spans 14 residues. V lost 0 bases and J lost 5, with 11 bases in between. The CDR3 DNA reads TGTGCCAGCAGCGTAGGTCCGGGTGGGGAGACCCAGTACTTC. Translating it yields CASSVGPGGETQYF.

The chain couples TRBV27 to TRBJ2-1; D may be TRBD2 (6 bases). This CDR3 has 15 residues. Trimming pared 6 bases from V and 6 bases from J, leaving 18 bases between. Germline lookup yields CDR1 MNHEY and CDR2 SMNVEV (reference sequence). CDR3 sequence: CASRRPGLPINEQFF. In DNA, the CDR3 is TGTGCCAGCAGACGACCGGGACTCCCCATCAATGAGCAGTTCTTC.

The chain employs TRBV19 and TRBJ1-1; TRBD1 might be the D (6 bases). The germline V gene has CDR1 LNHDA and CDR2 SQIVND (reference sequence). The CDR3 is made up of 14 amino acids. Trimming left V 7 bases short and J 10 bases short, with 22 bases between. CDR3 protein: CASISWGHRDGAFF. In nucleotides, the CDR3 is TGTGCCAGTATTTCCTGGGGACACAGGGACGGAGCTTTCTTT.

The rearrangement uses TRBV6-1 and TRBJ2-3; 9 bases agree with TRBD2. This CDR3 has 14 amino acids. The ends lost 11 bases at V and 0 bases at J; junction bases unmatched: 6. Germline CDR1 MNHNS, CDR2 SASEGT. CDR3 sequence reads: CASIAGASTDTQYF. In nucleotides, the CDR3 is TGTGCCTCTATAGCGGGAGCTAGCACAGATACGCAGTATTTT.

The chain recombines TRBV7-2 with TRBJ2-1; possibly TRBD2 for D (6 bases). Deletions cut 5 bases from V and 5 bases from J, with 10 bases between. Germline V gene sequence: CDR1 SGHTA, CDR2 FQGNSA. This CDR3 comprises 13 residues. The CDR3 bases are TGTGCCAGCAGCGCCAGACTAGACAATGAGCAGTTCTTC. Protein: CASSARLDNEQFF.

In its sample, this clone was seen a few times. The CDR3 here is CASATLAPQETQYF. CDR3 coding DNA: TGTGCCAGTGCGACACTAGCGCCCCAAGAGACCCAGTACTTC. The chain joins TRBV28 to TRBJ2-5; 7 nucleotides line up with TRBD2. Germline V lookup: CDR1 MDHEN, CDR2 SYDVKM. The V and J ends lost 9 bases and 1 base, in that order; junction bases with no gene match: 8. The CDR3 extends over 14 amino acids.